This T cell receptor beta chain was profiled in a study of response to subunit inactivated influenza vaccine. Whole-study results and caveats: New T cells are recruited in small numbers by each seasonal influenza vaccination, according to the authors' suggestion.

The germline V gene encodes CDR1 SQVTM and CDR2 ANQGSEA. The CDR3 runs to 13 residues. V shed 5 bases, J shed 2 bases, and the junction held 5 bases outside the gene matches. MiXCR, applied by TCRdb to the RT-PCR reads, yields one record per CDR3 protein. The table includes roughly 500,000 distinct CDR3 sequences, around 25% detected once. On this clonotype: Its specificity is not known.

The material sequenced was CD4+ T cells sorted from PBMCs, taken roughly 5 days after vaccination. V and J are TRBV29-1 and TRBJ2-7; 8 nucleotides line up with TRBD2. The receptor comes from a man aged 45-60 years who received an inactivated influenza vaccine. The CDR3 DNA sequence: TGCAGCGTTCCCTGGCGGGAGGCCTACGAGCAGTACTTC. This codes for CSVPWREAYEQYF.